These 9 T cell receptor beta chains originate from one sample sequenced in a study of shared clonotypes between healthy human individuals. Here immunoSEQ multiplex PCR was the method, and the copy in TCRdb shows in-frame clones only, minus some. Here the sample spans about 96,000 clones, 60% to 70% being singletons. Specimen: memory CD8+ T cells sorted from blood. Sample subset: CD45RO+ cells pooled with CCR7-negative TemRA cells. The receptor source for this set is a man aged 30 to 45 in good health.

The CDR3 bases are TGTGCCTGGGCAGGCCAAAGGACAGATACGCAGTATTTT. This gives the protein CAWAGQRTDTQYF. The rearrangement joins TRBV7-9 to TRBJ2-3, with unresolved D. Germline-derived CDR1 and CDR2 are SEHNR and FQNEAQ (reference sequence). Trimming took off 11 bases at V and 3 bases at J, with 15 bases between the two ends. The CDR3 loop spans 13 amino acids.

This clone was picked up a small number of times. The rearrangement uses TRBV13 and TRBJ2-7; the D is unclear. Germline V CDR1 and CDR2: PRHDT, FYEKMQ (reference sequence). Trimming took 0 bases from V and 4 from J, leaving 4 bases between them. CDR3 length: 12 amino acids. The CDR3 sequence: CASSLGGYEQYF. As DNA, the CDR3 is TGTGCCAGCAGCTTAGGGGGTTACGAGCAGTACTTC.

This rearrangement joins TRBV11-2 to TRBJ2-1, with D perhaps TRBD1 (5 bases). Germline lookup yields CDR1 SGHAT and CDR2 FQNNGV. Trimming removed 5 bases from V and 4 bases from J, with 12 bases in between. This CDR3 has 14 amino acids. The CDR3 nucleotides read TGTGCCAGCAGCCACCTAACAGGTTACAATGAGCAGTTCTTC. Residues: CASSHLTGYNEQFF.

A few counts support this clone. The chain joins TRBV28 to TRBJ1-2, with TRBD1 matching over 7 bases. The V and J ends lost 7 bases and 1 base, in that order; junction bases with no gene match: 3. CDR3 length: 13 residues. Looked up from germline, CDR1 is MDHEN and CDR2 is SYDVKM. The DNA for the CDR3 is TGTGCCAGCACCAGGGACAGTAACTATGGCTACACCTTC. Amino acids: CASTRDSNYGYTF.

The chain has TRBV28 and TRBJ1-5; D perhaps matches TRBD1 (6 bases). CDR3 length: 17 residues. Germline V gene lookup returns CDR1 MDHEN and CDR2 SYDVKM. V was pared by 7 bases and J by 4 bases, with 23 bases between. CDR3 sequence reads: CASTSNWGQHLNQPQHF. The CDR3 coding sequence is TGTGCCAGCACCTCTAATTGGGGGCAGCACCTAAATCAGCCCCAGCATTTT.

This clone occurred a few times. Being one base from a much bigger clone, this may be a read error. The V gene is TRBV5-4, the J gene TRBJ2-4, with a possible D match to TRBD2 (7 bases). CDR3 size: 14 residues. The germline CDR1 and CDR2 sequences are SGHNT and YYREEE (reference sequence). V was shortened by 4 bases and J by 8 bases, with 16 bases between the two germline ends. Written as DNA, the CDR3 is TGTGCCAGCAGCCAGGGGCTGGGGGGGGACATTCAGTACTTC. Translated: CASSQGLGGDIQYF.

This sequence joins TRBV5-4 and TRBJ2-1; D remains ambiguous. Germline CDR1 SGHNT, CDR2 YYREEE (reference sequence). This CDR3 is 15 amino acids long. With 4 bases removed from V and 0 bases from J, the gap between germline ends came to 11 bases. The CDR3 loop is CASSDDASSYNEQFF. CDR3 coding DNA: TGTGCCAGCAGCGACGACGCGAGCTCCTACAATGAGCAGTTCTTC.

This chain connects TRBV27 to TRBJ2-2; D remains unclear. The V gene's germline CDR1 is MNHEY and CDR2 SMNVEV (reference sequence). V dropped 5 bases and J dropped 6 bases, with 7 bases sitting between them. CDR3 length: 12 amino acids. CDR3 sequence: CASSILPGELFF. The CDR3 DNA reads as TGTGCCAGCAGTATATTACCCGGGGAGCTGTTTTTT.

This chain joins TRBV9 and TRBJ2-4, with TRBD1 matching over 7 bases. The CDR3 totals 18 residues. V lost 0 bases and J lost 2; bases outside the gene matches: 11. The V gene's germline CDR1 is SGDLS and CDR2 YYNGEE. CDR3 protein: CASSVGAGTAPSKNIQYF. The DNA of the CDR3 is TGTGCCAGCAGCGTAGGAGCCGGGACAGCTCCCTCCAAAAACATTCAGTACTTC.